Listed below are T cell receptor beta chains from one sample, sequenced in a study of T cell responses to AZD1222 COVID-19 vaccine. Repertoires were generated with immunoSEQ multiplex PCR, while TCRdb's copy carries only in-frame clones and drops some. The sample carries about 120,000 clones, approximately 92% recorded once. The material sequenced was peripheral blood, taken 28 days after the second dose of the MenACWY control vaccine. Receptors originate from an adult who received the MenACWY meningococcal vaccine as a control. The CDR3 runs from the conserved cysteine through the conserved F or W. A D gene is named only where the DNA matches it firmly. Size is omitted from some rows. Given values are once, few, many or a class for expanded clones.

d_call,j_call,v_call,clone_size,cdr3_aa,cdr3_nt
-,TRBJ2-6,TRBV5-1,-,CASSLGSGANVLTF,TGCGCCAGCAGCTTGGGCTCTGGGGCCAACGTCCTGACTTTC
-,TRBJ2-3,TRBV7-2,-,CASSIPGGGGNTDTQYF,TGTGCCAGCAGCATTCCCGGGGGCGGGGGCAACACAGATACGCAGTATTTT
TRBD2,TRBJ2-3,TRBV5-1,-,CASSLSGSTDTQYF,TGCGCCAGCAGCCTTAGCGGGAGTACAGATACGCAGTATTTT
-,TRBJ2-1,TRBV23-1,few,CASSQYGVGTNNEQFF,TGCGCCAGCAGCCAATACGGAGTGGGCACAAACAATGAGCAGTTCTTC
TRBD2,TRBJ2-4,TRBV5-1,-,CASSLVAGGIKNIQYF,TGCGCCAGCAGCTTGGTAGCGGGAGGGATCAAAAACATTCAGTACTTC
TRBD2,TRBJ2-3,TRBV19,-,CASSIRAGAVTDTQYF,TGTGCCAGTAGTATTAGAGCGGGGGCCGTCACAGATACGCAGTATTTT
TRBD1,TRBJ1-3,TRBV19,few,CASSTRQGATGNTIYF,TGTGCCAGTAGTACGCGACAGGGGGCAACTGGAAACACCATATATTTT
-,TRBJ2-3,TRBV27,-,CASSSRSSTDTQYF,TGTGCCAGCAGTTCGCGGTCGAGCACAGATACGCAGTATTTT
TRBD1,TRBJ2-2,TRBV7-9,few,CASSPGTGSTGELFF,TGTGCCAGCAGCCCCGGGACAGGATCCACCGGGGAGCTGTTTTTT
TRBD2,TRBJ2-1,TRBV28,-,CASSHAPGLAEDREQFF,TGTGCCAGCAGCCACGCCCCGGGACTAGCAGAGGATCGTGAGCAGTTCTTC
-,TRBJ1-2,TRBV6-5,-,CASSTSAGDSGYTF,TGTGCCAGCAGTACGTCCGCGGGGGATTCTGGCTACACCTTC
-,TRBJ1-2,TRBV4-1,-,CASSHPPRQLYGYTF,TGCGCCAGCAGCCATCCCCCTCGACAGCTCTATGGCTACACCTTC
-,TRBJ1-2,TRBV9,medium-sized,CASNGIGGGYTF,TGTGCCAGCAATGGGATCGGGGGAGGCTACACCTTC
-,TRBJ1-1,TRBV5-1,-,CASSFSGGGETEAFF,TGCGCCAGCAGTTTTTCCGGAGGGGGAGAAACTGAAGCTTTCTTT
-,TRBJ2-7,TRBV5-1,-,CASSLRGGNAYEQYF,TGCGCCAGCAGCTTGAGAGGAGGGAATGCCTACGAGCAGTACTTC
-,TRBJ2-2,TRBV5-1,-,CASSTYSGPTGELFF,TGCGCCAGCAGCACCTATTCGGGACCCACCGGGGAGCTGTTTTTT
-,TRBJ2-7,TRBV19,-,CASSIDGTRSGTYEQYF,TGTGCCAGTAGTATAGATGGAACTAGATCGGGCACCTACGAGCAGTACTTC
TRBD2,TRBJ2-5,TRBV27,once,CASSLAGGRQETQYF,TGTGCCAGCAGTTTAGCGGGGGGCCGACAAGAGACCCAGTACTTC
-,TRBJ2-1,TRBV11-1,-,CASSLAGLLGLNEQFF,TGTGCCAGCAGCTTAGCGGGGTTGTTAGGGTTAAATGAGCAGTTCTTC
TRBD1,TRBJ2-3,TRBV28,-,CASSFGTGITDTQYF,TGTGCCAGCAGTTTCGGGACAGGGATCACAGATACGCAGTATTTT
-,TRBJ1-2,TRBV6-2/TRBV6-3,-,CASSYVPTRGGYTF,TGTGCCAGCAGTTACGTACCTACAAGAGGTGGCTACACCTTC
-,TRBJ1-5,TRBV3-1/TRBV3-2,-,CASSQDSAGGNQPQHF,TGTGCCAGCAGCCAAGATAGCGCGGGGGGAAACCAGCCCCAGCATTTT
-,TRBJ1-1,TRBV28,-,CASSFLNTEAFF,TGTGCCAGCAGTTTTTTGAACACTGAAGCTTTCTTT
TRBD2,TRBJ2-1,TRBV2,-,CASGTGGHSNEQFF,TGTGCCAGCGGAACGGGGGGGCATAGCAATGAGCAGTTCTTC
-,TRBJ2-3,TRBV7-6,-,CASSLERLAADTQYF,TGTGCCAGCAGCTTAGAGAGGTTGGCAGCAGATACGCAGTATTTT
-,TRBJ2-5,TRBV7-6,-,CASSSSETQYF,TGTGCCAGCAGCTCATCCGAGACCCAGTACTTC
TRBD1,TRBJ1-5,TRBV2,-,CASSEGTGSNQPQHF,TGTGCCAGCAGTGAGGGGACAGGGTCCAATCAGCCCCAGCATTTT
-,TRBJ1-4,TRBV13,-,CASSLDLQGSEKLFF,TGTGCCAGCAGCTTAGATCTTCAGGGCAGCGAAAAACTGTTTTTT
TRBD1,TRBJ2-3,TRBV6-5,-,CASASGTADTQYF,TGTGCCAGCGCTTCGGGGACAGCAGATACGCAGTATTTT
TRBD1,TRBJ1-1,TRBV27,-,CASSSRGPGTEAFF,TGTGCCAGCAGTTCGAGGGGGCCGGGCACTGAAGCTTTCTTT
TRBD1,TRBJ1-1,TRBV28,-,CASSPTQGHTEAFF,TGTGCCAGCAGTCCGACACAGGGGCACACTGAAGCTTTCTTT
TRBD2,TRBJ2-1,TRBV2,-,CVGASGRYEQFF,TGTGTGGGGGCTAGCGGGAGGTATGAGCAGTTCTTC
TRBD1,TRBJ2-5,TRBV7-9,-,CASSLGDRGQETQYF,TGTGCCAGCAGCTTAGGGGACAGGGGCCAAGAGACCCAGTACTTC
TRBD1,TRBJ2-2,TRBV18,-,CASRPRGQSNTGELFF,TGTGCCAGCCGCCCCCGGGGACAGTCGAACACCGGGGAGCTGTTTTTT
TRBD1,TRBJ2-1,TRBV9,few,CASSVGDSLYNEQFF,TGTGCCAGCAGCGTAGGGGACAGCCTCTACAATGAGCAGTTCTTC
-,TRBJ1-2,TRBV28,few,CASSKGYGYTF,TGTGCCAGCAGTAAGGGCTATGGCTACACCTTC
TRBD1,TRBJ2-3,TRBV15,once,CATRTDRVSTDTQYF,TGTGCCACCAGAACGGACAGGGTCAGCACAGATACGCAGTATTTT
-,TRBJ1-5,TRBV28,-,CASSRGGSGNQPQHF,TGTGCCAGCAGCCGGGGCGGTAGTGGCAATCAGCCCCAGCATTTT
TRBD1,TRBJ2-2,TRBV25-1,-,CASSEGTDPSGELFF,TGTGCCAGCAGTGAAGGGACAGACCCTTCCGGGGAGCTGTTTTTT
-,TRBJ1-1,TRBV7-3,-,CASSPRGENTEAFF,TGTGCCAGCAGTCCAAGGGGGGAGAACACTGAAGCTTTCTTT
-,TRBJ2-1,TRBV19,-,CASSIVPNEQFF,TGTGCCAGTAGTATTGTTCCGAATGAGCAGTTCTTC
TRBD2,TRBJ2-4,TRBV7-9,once,CASSSWTSGGARAKNIQYF,TGTGCCAGCAGCTCTTGGACTAGCGGGGGGGCCAGGGCCAAAAACATTCAGTACTTC
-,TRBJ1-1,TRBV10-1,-,CASSASGTPEAFF,TGCGCCAGCAGCGCATCGGGGACTCCTGAAGCTTTCTTT
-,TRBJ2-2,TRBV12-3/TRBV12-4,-,CASSLNPGELFF,TGTGCCAGCAGTTTAAACCCCGGGGAGCTGTTTTTT
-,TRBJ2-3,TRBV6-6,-,CASSRASGNVADTQYF,TGTGCCAGCAGCCGAGCAAGTGGGAATGTGGCGGATACGCAGTATTTT
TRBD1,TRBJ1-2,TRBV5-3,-,CARSLRQGPSNYGYTF,TGTGCCAGAAGCTTACGACAGGGGCCAAGTAACTATGGCTACACCTTC
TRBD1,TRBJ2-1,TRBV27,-,CASSVNPQGAEQFF,TGTGCCAGCAGTGTAAATCCACAGGGGGCTGAGCAGTTCTTC
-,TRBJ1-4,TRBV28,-,CASKSTPVRQLFF,TGTGCCAGCAAATCCACCCCGGTCCGGCAGCTGTTTTTT
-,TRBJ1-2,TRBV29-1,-,CSVVRANYGYTF,TGCAGCGTTGTTAGAGCTAACTATGGCTACACCTTC
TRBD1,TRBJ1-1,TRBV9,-,CASSEAGTDLEAFF,TGTGCCAGCAGCGAGGCCGGGACAGACCTTGAAGCTTTCTTT
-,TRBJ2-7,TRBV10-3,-,CAISVRDTTEQYF,TGTGCCATCAGTGTCCGGGACACCACCGAGCAGTACTTC
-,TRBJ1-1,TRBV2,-,CASLQEMNTEAFF,TGTGCCAGCCTTCAGGAGATGAACACTGAAGCTTTCTTT
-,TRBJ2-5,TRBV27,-,CASSLRYQETQYF,TGTGCCAGCAGTTTAAGGTACCAAGAGACCCAGTACTTC
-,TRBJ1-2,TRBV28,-,CASSLKTGYGYTF,TGTGCCAGCAGTTTGAAGACAGGATACGGCTACACCTTC
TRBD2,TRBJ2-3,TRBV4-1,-,CASSQQLAVPGPDTQYF,TGCGCCAGCAGCCAACAGCTAGCGGTACCAGGCCCAGATACGCAGTATTTT